This T cell receptor beta chain stems from a study of T-cell reconstitution after alpha-beta-depleted transplantation in children. The germline V and J ends were trimmed by 0 bases and 8 bases, with 16 bases remaining between them. CDR1 and CDR2 from the germline V gene are DFQATT and SNEGSKA (reference sequence). The CDR3 sequence is 14 residues long. Library preparation (for TCRbeta) was performed with unique molecular identifiers. In TCRdb, the PCR reads were re-called with MiXCR into one record per CDR3 protein. Among about 980,000 distinct CDR3 sequences, about 31% were seen once, and the ten largest hold under 30%. Study-wide results and limits: Surviving recipient cells, namely T cells and thymic progenitors, were the source of high day-60 TCRbeta diversity in some patients. Expanded graft clones numbering several hundred reportedly gave rise to alpha-beta T cells about two months after transplant. Once a year had passed after transplant, T-cell counts and diversity came mostly from newly produced T cells.

Concerning this clonotype itself: Its antigen is undetermined.

J is TRBJ1-2 and V is TRBV20-1; tentatively, D is TRBD1 (6 bases). This sequence was found in a boy under three years old who had a stem cell transplant for SCID, so the T cells may come from the graft donor. The specimen comprised PBMCs, mostly from graft donor cells, sampled 360 days after TCRalphabeta/CD19-depleted stem cell transplant. The CDR3 is CSARDPGAPKGYTF. The CDR3, as DNA: TGCAGTGCTAGAGATCCAGGGGCTCCTAAAGGCTACACCTTC.